This T cell receptor (beta chain) is drawn from a study of T cells in Graves' hyperthyroidism and ophthalmopathy. Broader study findings: In validation, the model predicted ophthalmopathy. These predictions came a median about 6.8 months before onset. The blood repertoire included most of the expanded thyroid clonotypes above 0.001. Stable hyperthyroidism and ophthalmopathy were separated using 13 V-J signatures.

Clinical symptoms, serum thyroxine and TRAb, thyroid ultrasound and orbital computed tomography were used for the diagnoses. RNA transcripts provided the source from which TCR beta CDR3 regions were amplified. First-round RT-PCR targeting the TCR CDR3 was performed with the HTBI primer set. TCRdb re-derived calls from the multiplex PCR reads in MiXCR, one entry per CDR3 protein. This sample has about 500,000 distinct CDR3 sequences, with approximately 49% found just once. A note on this clonotype: Its target is not known.

CDR3 length: 16 amino acids. Germline trimming cut 4 bases from V and 5 bases from J; bases unmatched to any gene: 11. CDR1 and CDR2 from the germline V gene are SNHLY and FYNNEI. Sequenced sample: peripheral blood or thyroid tissue (not recorded which). The receptor's source is an adult woman with Graves' disease, either hyperthyroidism or ophthalmopathy (not recorded which). J is TRBJ1-2 and V is TRBV2; 9 bases fit TRBD1. The CDR3 DNA reads TGTGCCAGCAGTGGCCAGGACAGGGGTGGGACGTATGGCTACACCTTC. Translating it yields CASSGQDRGGTYGYTF.